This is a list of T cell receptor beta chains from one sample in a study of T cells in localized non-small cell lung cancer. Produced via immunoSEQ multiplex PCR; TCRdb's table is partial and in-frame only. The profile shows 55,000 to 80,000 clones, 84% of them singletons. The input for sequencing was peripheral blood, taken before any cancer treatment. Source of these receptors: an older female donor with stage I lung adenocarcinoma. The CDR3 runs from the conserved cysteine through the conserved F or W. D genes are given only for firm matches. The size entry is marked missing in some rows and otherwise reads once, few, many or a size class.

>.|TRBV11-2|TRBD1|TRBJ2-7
TGTGCCAGCAGATCCTACAAGCAACACGGGACAGGGAGGTTCTACGAGCAGTACTTC
CASRSYKQHGTGRFYEQYF
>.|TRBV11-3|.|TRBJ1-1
TGTGCCAGCAGCTTCCAGGGAGAGAACACTGAAGCTTTCTTT
CASSFQGENTEAFF
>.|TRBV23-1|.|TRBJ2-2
TGCGCCAGCAGTCAATTGAGCCTGAGGACCGGGGAGCTGTTTTTT
CASSQLSLRTGELFF
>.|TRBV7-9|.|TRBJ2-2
TGTGCCAGCAGCCCTAGGTTCTCAGACCTCACAAACACCGGGGAGCTGTTTTTT
CASSPRFSDLTNTGELFF
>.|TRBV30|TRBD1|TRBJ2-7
TGTGCCTGGAGAAGAGGGGGCGCAAGCGAGCAGTACTTC
CAWRRGGASEQYF
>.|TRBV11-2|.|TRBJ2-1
TGTGCCAGCAGCTTAAGGGACCCTAGACAGACACCTTACAATGAGCAGTTCTTC
CASSLRDPRQTPYNEQFF
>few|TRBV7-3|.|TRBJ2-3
TGTGCCAGCAGGGACGGGGGTGACACAGATACGCAGTATTTT
CASRDGGDTDTQYF
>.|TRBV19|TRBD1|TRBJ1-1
TGTGCCACGAAGACAGGGTTGAACACTGAAGCTTTCTTT
CATKTGLNTEAFF
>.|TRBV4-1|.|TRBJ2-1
TGCGCCAGCAGCCAGGTGGGGGGAACCTACAATGAGCAGTTCTTC
CASSQVGGTYNEQFF
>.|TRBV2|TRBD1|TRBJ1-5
TGTGCCAGCGGGGGACAGGGACATAGCAATCAGCCCCAGCATTTT
CASGGQGHSNQPQHF
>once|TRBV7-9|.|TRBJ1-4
TGTGCCAGCAGCTTACCCCCTGGGGATGAAAAACTGTTTTTT
CASSLPPGDEKLFF
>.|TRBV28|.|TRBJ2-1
TGTAGCTCTACTTCCTACAATGAGCAGTTCTTC
CSSTSYNEQFF
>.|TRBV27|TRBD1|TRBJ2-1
TGTGCCAGCACTCGACAGGGAAAGCAGTTCTTC
CASTRQGKQFF
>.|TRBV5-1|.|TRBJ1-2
TGCGCCAGCAGCTCCGAAGGGGGTGCCACCGGTGGCTACACCTTC
CASSSEGGATGGYTF
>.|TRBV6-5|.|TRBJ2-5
TGTGCCAGCAGTTACCTGGCAGCCTTGAGTGAGCAGTACTTC
CASSYLAALSEQYF
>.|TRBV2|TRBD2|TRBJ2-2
TGTGCCACAAAAGCGGGGGGCGGTGGCGGGGAGCTGTTTTTT
CATKAGGGGGELFF
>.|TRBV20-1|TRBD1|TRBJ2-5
TGCAGTGCGAACAGGGGAGAGACCCAGTACTTC
CSANRGETQYF
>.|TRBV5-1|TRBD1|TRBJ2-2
TGCGCCAGCAGCTTCGAAGGACAGGGGGGCTTGGAGCTGTTTTTT
CASSFEGQGGLELFF
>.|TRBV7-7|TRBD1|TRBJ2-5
TGTGCTAGCAGCTACTCAGGGGGCAGGGAAGAGACCCAGTACTTC
CASSYSGGREETQYF
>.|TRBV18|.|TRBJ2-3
TGTGCCAGCTCACCAGTGGTGGGTGCAGATACGCAGTATTTT
CASSPVVGADTQYF
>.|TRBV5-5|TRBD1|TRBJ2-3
TGTGCCAGCAGCTGGACAGGGGGCTTGGCAACAGATACGCAGTATTTT
CASSWTGGLATDTQYF
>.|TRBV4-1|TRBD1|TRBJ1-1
TGCGCCAGCAGCCCAAGGACCGGGACAGGTGTTGAAGCTTTCTTT
CASSPRTGTGVEAFF
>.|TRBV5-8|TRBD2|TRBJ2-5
TGTGCCAGCAGCTTGGCCGGGATAGCGGGGGGGCCGGAAGAGACCCAGTACTTC
CASSLAGIAGGPEETQYF
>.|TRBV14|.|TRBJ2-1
TGTGCCAGCAGCCAAGACCAGGGTCGGACCTACAATGAGCAGTTCTTC
CASSQDQGRTYNEQFF